The 14 T cell receptor beta chains below all came from one sample that was sequenced in a study of breast tumors, draining lymph nodes, adjacent tissues. Using its own MiXCR run on the multiplex PCR reads, TCRdb lists one record per CDR3 protein. The sample records about 140,000 distinct CDR3 sequences, around a third being singletons. Axillary draining lymph nodes of breast cancer patients supplied the node samples. The sequencing sample was made of axillary lymph node tissue. Every receptor here comes from a female donor with breast cancer. Some clones in this sample may be carry-over from other donors' samples.

This clonotype was observed many times. The rearrangement joins TRBV7-9 to TRBJ2-5; D remains ambiguous. Trimming left V 3 bases short and J 1 base short, with 0 bases between. The CDR3 length is 11 residues. From germline, CDR1 is SEHNR and CDR2 FQNEAQ (reference sequence). This CDR3 reads CASSFQETQYF. The CDR3 DNA follows: TGTGCCAGCAGCTTCCAAGAGACCCAGTACTTC.

This clonotype was seen ten or more times. The chain carries TRBV19 and TRBJ1-5; a possible D gene is TRBD1 (6 bases). In germline, CDR1 is LNHDA, CDR2 SQIVND (reference sequence). Trimming removed 10 bases at V and 0 bases at J, with 19 bases between. There are 16 residues in the CDR3. CDR3 sequence (DNA): TGTGCCACCCGGGGCAGGGGAGGAAATAGCAATCAGCCCCAGCATTTT. Residues: CATRGRGGNSNQPQHF.

The chain uses TRBV7-2 and TRBJ1-4; the D is unclear. The CDR3 runs to 14 residues. Germline CDR1 SGHTA, CDR2 FQGNSA. V shed 1 base and J shed 7 bases, with 10 bases lying between them. CDR3 nucleotide sequence: TGTGCCAGCAGCTTAGACGGGGTGGCTGAAAAACTGTTTTTT. Amino acids: CASSLDGVAEKLFF.

Worth noting for this clonotype: A much larger clonotype is one base distant, so this may be a read error. The J gene is TRBJ2-5, the V gene TRBV2, with 7 bases aligning to TRBD1. CDR1 and CDR2 (germline): SNHLY, FYNNEI. The CDR3 covers 16 residues. Germline trimming cut 5 bases from V and 5 bases from J; bases unmatched to any gene: 14. The chain's CDR3 is CASSPPSPGQRETQYF. The CDR3 DNA sequence: TGTGCCAGCAGTCCCCCCAGCCCGGGACAGAGGGAGACCCAGTACTTC.

There are many counts of this clonotype. This rearrangement joins TRBV19 to TRBJ2-3, with D hard to call. This CDR3 has 12 residues. Per germline, CDR1 LNHDA and CDR2 SQIVND (reference sequence). Between the trimmed V and J ends, which lost 6 bases and 2 bases, there was a span of 6 bases. CDR3: CASRQNTDTQYF. The CDR3 DNA reads TGTGCCAGTAGACAGAACACAGATACGCAGTATTTT.

This clonotype showed up just a few times. Sequence at one end of the junction differs from germline and may be a read error. The chain has TRBV6-6 and TRBJ2-4, with TRBD2 matching over 9 bases. This CDR3 is built from 14 residues. Germline V CDR1 and CDR2: MNHNY, SVGAGI (reference sequence). CDR3 sequence: CASSRSGGLNVQYF. Here the CDR3 DNA reads TGTGCCAGCAGTAGGAGCGGGGGGCTAAACGTTCAGTACTTC.

There are many counts of this clonotype. The gene calls are TRBV5-1 and TRBJ1-2; 7 nucleotides match TRBD1. From germline, CDR1 is SGHRS and CDR2 YFSETQ. The V gene end was trimmed by 2 bases and the J gene end by 8 bases; junction bases not matched to a gene: 6. The CDR3 extends over 13 amino acids. CDR3 sequence: CASSLTGDRGYTF. The DNA of the CDR3 is TGCGCCAGCAGCTTAACAGGGGATCGGGGCTACACCTTC.

This sequence joins TRBV7-9 and TRBJ1-2, with 7 positions matching TRBD1. The CDR3 is 13 amino acids. From germline, CDR1 is SEHNR and CDR2 FQNEAQ (reference sequence). Trimming cost V 5 bases and J 4 bases; bases outside gene matches: 4. CDR3 amino acids: CASSAEGAYGYTF. CDR3 DNA sequence: TGTGCCAGCAGCGCGGAGGGGGCCTATGGCTACACCTTC.

The genes are TRBV10-1 and TRBJ2-7; tentatively, D is TRBD1 or TRBD2 (6 bases each). The V gene's germline CDR1 is WNHNN and CDR2 SYGVQD (reference sequence). The CDR3 spans 17 residues. With 3 bases removed from V and 3 bases from J, the gap between germline ends came to 21 bases. The CDR3 reads CASSDPGGGQTSYEQYV. CDR3 DNA: TGCGCCAGCAGTGACCCCGGAGGGGGACAAACTAGCTACGAGCAGTACGTC.

This clonotype showed up many times. The rearrangement joins TRBV2 to TRBJ1-2, with D uncertain. The length of the CDR3 is 12 residues. Trimming shortened V by 4 bases and J by 5 bases, and 8 bases separated the two germline ends. Germline V gene data show CDR1 as SNHLY and CDR2 as FYNNEI. In DNA form, the CDR3 reads TGTGCCAGCAGTGGACCGCGGTATGGCTACACCTTC. Translated, it gives CASSGPRYGYTF. Full variable domain (rest looked up from reference TRBV2 and TRBJ1-2): EPEVTQTPSHQVTQMGQEVILRCVPISNHLYFYWYRQILGQKVEFLVSFYNNEISEKSEIFDDQFSVERPDGSNFTLKIRSTKLEDSAMYFCASSGPRYGYTFGSGTRLTVV.

This chain joins TRBV5-5 and TRBJ2-5; D may be TRBD1 (6 bases). Germline V gives CDR1 SGHKS, CDR2 YYEKEE (reference sequence). V was clipped by 4 bases and J by 5 bases, with 18 bases between them. This CDR3 region has 15 residues. CDR3: CASSAFQGTGETQYF. CDR3 nucleotides: TGTGCCAGCAGCGCATTTCAGGGGACCGGGGAGACCCAGTACTTC.

Concerning this clonotype itself: Germline is not matched at one junction end, which may reflect a read error. The genes are TRBV6-5 and TRBJ2-1; perhaps TRBD2 as D (6 bases). The germline gives CDR1 MNHEY, CDR2 SVGAGI. CDR3 length: 19 amino acids. The DNA for the CDR3 is TGTGCCAGCAGTCACTCCTTTTGGTCGGGGGTGAGCTCCTACAATGAGCAGTTCTTC. Translation gives CASSHSFWSGVSSYNEQFF.

This clonotype showed up many times. This chain uses TRBV12-3 or TRBV12-4 with TRBJ1-2; no clear D. V was shortened by 5 bases and J by 0 bases, with 16 bases between the two germline ends. CDR3 size: 16 residues. The CDR3 is CASSPGEGVANYGYTF. The CDR3 DNA follows: TGTGCCAGCAGTCCCGGGGAGGGCGTAGCTAACTATGGCTACACCTTC.

Ten or more counts support this clonotype. V and J are TRBV5-1 and TRBJ2-7, with 12 positions matching TRBD2. This CDR3 has 16 amino acids. V lost 4 bases to trimming and J lost 0 bases; unmatched junction nucleotides: 5. Germline V gene data show CDR1 as SGHRS and CDR2 as YFSETQ. The CDR3 DNA reads TGCGCCAGCAGCATCGGGACTAGCGGGCTCTCCTACGAGCAGTACTTC. Residues: CASSIGTSGLSYEQYF.